These T cell receptor beta chains were read from a single sample in a study of blood T cells in healthy people across ages. TCRdb reprocessed the 5' RACE reads with MiXCR, giving one entry per CDR3 protein. The data hold roughly 1,500,000 distinct CDR3 sequences, with 42% observed a single time. Sequenced sample: blood. The origin of the receptors is a woman younger than 30 in good health. Each CDR3 is given with its conserved first and last residue. Each record gives: clone size, J gene, D gene, V gene, CDR3 protein, CDR3 DNA. The D gene is left open where the match is weak. Clone size appears in some rows only: once, few, many, or a class for an expanded clone.

.,TRBJ2-7,TRBD1,TRBV24-1,CATSDPRTGLSDEQYF,TGTGCCACCAGTGACCCCCGGACAGGGCTGAGCGACGAGCAGTACTTC
.,TRBJ2-3,.,TRBV7-9,CASSPIFNTQYF,TGTGCCAGCAGCCCAATATTCAATACGCAGTATTTT
.,TRBJ2-7,TRBD1,TRBV6-5,CASSYLLAGGDEQYF,TGTGCCAGCAGTTACCTTTTAGCAGGGGGCGACGAACAGTACTTC
.,TRBJ2-7,.,TRBV6-1,CASSELTGVPYEQYF,TGTGCCAGCAGTGAATTAACGGGGGTGCCCTACGAGCAGTACTTC
.,TRBJ2-7,.,TRBV20-1,CSAPAPGEQYF,TGCAGTGCACCCGCTCCGGGGGAGCAGTACTTC
few,TRBJ2-1,TRBD2,TRBV7-6,CASSQGLAGGVHNEQFF,TGTGCCAGCAGCCAAGGACTAGCGGGAGGAGTCCACAATGAGCAGTTCTTC
.,TRBJ1-5,.,TRBV18,CASSPPTADSNQPQHF,TGTGCCAGCTCACCACCGACCGCTGATAGCAATCAGCCCCAGCATTTT
.,TRBJ2-2,.,TRBV2,CASSENGYTGELFF,TGTGCCAGCAGTGAGAACGGTTACACCGGGGAGCTGTTTTTT
.,TRBJ2-7,.,TRBV6-6,CASSSPDRSTYEQYF,TGTGCCAGCAGTTCCCCCGACAGGTCCACCTACGAGCAGTACTTC
.,TRBJ2-2,TRBD2,TRBV12-3/TRBV12-4,CASISGGGNTGELFF,TGTGCCAGCATAAGCGGGGGGGGAAACACCGGGGAGCTGTTTTTT
.,TRBJ2-2,TRBD1,TRBV10-3,CAISETGGDTGELFF,TGTGCCATCAGTGAGACAGGGGGCGACACCGGGGAGCTGTTTTTT
.,TRBJ2-1,TRBD2,TRBV20-1,CSARGRSGRGDEQFF,TGCAGTGCTAGAGGGCGTAGCGGGAGAGGGGATGAGCAGTTCTTC
.,TRBJ1-2,.,TRBV25-1,CASSESSCGYTF,TGTGCCAGCAGTGAATCATCTTGTGGCTACACCTTC
.,TRBJ1-5,.,TRBV6-1,CASSARGSRGRVNQPQHF,TGTGCCAGCAGTGCGCGCGGAAGTAGAGGCAGGGTCAATCAGCCCCAGCATTTT
.,TRBJ2-7,.,TRBV11-2,CASSLEGRWSEDYEQYF,TGTGCCAGCAGCTTAGAAGGGAGGTGGAGTGAGGACTACGAGCAGTACTTC
few,TRBJ2-1,.,TRBV7-3,CASSLTGTISYNEQFF,TGTGCCAGCAGCTTAACAGGGACGATCTCCTACAATGAGCAGTTCTTC
.,TRBJ1-2,.,TRBV4-1,CASSPGTTAGGGYTF,TGCGCCAGCAGCCCCGGGACGACGGCGGGAGGAGGCTACACCTTC
few,TRBJ2-7,.,TRBV20-1,CSAEGDGSYEQYF,TGCAGTGCCGAGGGGGACGGCTCCTACGAGCAGTACTTC
.,TRBJ2-1,TRBD1,TRBV7-3,CASSDTPGTGDRNKQFF,TGTGCCAGCAGCGACACTCCCGGGACAGGGGATCGCAATAAGCAGTTCTTC
.,TRBJ2-2,TRBD1,TRBV20-1,CSADRAGTGELFF,TGCAGTGCTGACAGGGCTGGCACCGGGGAGCTGTTTTTT
few,TRBJ2-5,.,TRBV20-1,CSATAGGGLETQYF,TGCAGTGCTACCGCCGGTGGGGGCCTAGAGACCCAGTACTTC
.,TRBJ1-5,.,TRBV28,CASSSVADSYQPQHF,TGTGCCAGCAGTTCCGTCGCGGACAGTTATCAGCCCCAGCATTTT
.,TRBJ1-3,.,TRBV2,CASSGQGGNTIYF,TGTGCCAGCAGTGGGCAGGGTGGAAACACCATATATTTT
few,TRBJ2-3,TRBD2,TRBV5-1,CASSLAVAGVPTDTQYF,TGCGCCAGCAGCTTGGCCGTAGCGGGAGTCCCTACAGATACGCAGTATTTT
few,TRBJ2-7,.,TRBV4-1,CASSQVWGDGYEQYF,TGCGCCAGCAGCCAAGTTTGGGGGGATGGCTACGAGCAGTACTTC
once,TRBJ1-1,.,TRBV5-6,CASSLEGNEAFF,TGTGCCAGCAGCTTGGAGGGTAATGAAGCTTTCTTT
.,TRBJ2-7,.,TRBV10-3,CAISQLGSSYEQYF,TGTGCCATCAGTCAACTAGGGAGCTCCTACGAGCAGTACTTC
.,TRBJ2-1,.,TRBV18,CASSPWTGSYNEQFF,TGTGCCAGCTCACCATGGACGGGTTCCTACAATGAGCAGTTCTTC
few,TRBJ2-3,.,TRBV5-1,CASSSIFEGRGTDTQYF,TGCGCCAGCAGCTCGATTTTCGAAGGCAGGGGAACAGATACGCAGTATTTT
.,TRBJ1-3,.,TRBV5-1,CASSLPPPSGNTIYF,TGCGCCAGCAGCCTGCCCCCCCCCTCTGGAAACACCATATATTTT
.,TRBJ2-1,TRBD2,TRBV5-5,CASSLTSASYNEQFF,TGTGCCAGCAGCTTAACTAGCGCCTCCTACAATGAGCAGTTCTTC
few,TRBJ2-4,TRBD2,TRBV20-1,CSASASGMGEQYF,TGCAGTGCTAGTGCTAGCGGGATGGGTGAGCAGTACTTC
few,TRBJ1-2,TRBD1,TRBV29-1,CSVGPGQGYGYTF,TGCAGCGTTGGCCCTGGACAGGGCTATGGCTACACCTTC
.,TRBJ2-7,.,TRBV20-1,CSARDEGSYNEQYF,TGCAGTGCTAGAGATGAAGGGTCCTACAATGAGCAGTACTTC
.,TRBJ2-5,.,TRBV13,CASSLRDRQETQYF,TGTGCCAGCAGCTTAAGGGACCGGCAAGAGACCCAGTACTTC
.,TRBJ1-4,.,TRBV16,CASSQATASIEKLFF,TGTGCCAGCAGCCAAGCTACCGCCTCAATTGAAAAACTGTTTTTT
.,TRBJ2-4,.,TRBV12-3/TRBV12-4,CASSFVSGDRKNIQYF,TGTGCCAGCAGTTTCGTTTCCGGAGACAGGAAAAACATTCAGTACTTC
.,TRBJ1-2,.,TRBV25-1,CASSAQGVEGYTF,TGTGCCAGCAGTGCCCAGGGTGTCGAGGGCTACACCTTC
few,TRBJ1-2,.,TRBV2,CASSELGGDYGYTF,TGTGCCAGCAGTGAATTGGGAGGGGACTATGGCTACACCTTC
few,TRBJ1-2,.,TRBV15,CATSRDLGGGWYGYTF,TGTGCCACCAGCAGAGATCTGGGGGGAGGCTGGTATGGCTACACCTTC
few,TRBJ1-1,.,TRBV15,CATSIRPTEAFF,TGTGCCACCAGCATAAGGCCGACTGAAGCTTTCTTT
many,TRBJ2-7,.,TRBV10-3,CAISEANYEQYF,TGTGCCATCAGTGAGGCCAACTACGAGCAGTACTTC
.,TRBJ1-1,TRBD1,TRBV5-1,CASSTGTAAPNTEAFF,TGCGCCAGCAGCACAGGGACAGCAGCCCCGAACACTGAAGCTTTCTTT
.,TRBJ2-1,.,TRBV3-1,CASSQDRARNYEQFF,TGTGCCAGCAGCCAAGATCGAGCTAGGAACTACGAGCAGTTCTTC
.,TRBJ2-3,TRBD2,TRBV11-2,CASSPVRERGRTSTDTQYF,TGTGCCAGCAGCCCCGTTAGAGAGCGGGGGCGAACTAGCACAGATACGCAGTATTTT
.,TRBJ2-5,.,TRBV14,CASSQIGLTQETQYF,TGTGCCAGCAGCCAGATAGGACTAACCCAAGAGACCCAGTACTTC
once,TRBJ2-7,.,TRBV5-1,CASSLSDGYNEQYF,TGCGCCAGCAGCTTGTCCGACGGATACAATGAGCAGTACTTC
few,TRBJ1-1,.,TRBV4-2,CASSQGPLTANTEAFF,TGTGCCAGCAGCCAAGGGCCCTTGACAGCGAACACTGAAGCTTTCTTT
few,TRBJ2-5,.,TRBV2,CASRGSGGLFWTQYF,TGTGCCAGCAGGGGGTCGGGCGGCTTGTTTTGGACCCAGTACTTC
.,TRBJ1-6,.,TRBV5-1,CASSLVAGTQSPLHF,TGCGCCAGCAGCTTGGTTGCAGGGACGCAGTCACCCCTCCACTTT
.,TRBJ2-4,.,TRBV13,CAGSSGAKNIQYF,TGTGCCGGCAGCTCGGGGGCCAAAAACATTCAGTACTTC
few,TRBJ2-5,.,TRBV25-1,CASGTDQETQYF,TGTGCCAGTGGGACGGATCAAGAGACCCAGTACTTC
.,TRBJ2-2,.,TRBV4-1,CASSPSQGGELFF,TGCGCCAGCAGCCCCAGTCAGGGCGGGGAGCTGTTTTTT
few,TRBJ2-7,.,TRBV30,CAWSSRENYEQYF,TGTGCCTGGAGTAGCAGGGAGAACTACGAGCAGTACTTC
.,TRBJ1-5,TRBD1,TRBV7-2,CASSLVGQGASQPQHF,TGTGCCAGCAGCTTAGTCGGGCAGGGGGCGAGTCAGCCCCAGCATTTT
.,TRBJ2-1,.,TRBV12-3/TRBV12-4,CASSLTERGNEQFF,TGTGCCAGCAGCCTGACCGAAAGGGGCAATGAGCAGTTCTTC
.,TRBJ2-5,.,TRBV5-6,CASSFTPQLGQETQYF,TGTGCCAGCAGCTTCACCCCACAGTTGGGACAAGAGACCCAGTACTTC